The clone carrying this T cell receptor beta chain was picked up a small number of times. What it recognizes is unknown. Gene names denote mouse genes. Coverage ceases 1 residue before the CDR3 finishes, and the germline J gene fills in the end. These data come from a study of tissue T cells after allogeneic stem cell transplantation. TCRdb keeps only in-frame clones here, not all; method: immunoSEQ multiplex PCR. The sample holds around 6,100 clones; roughly two fifths are singletons and the top ten take 2% to 2.5%. Time point defined: mouse harvest day 7 after allogeneic transplant. Tail vein injection delivered 10^7 T-cell-depleted bone marrow cells and 10^6 splenic CD5+ T cells. General study findings and limits: Tissue-detected TCR repertoire was only partly captured by blood and spleen T cells. Shared clones across patients were few; motif clustering revealed tissue-specific shared signatures. Limitations included a small, clinically heterogeneous cohort and limited sampling depth.

The CDR3 sequence is 15 residues long. Deletions cut 1 base from V and 0 bases from J, with 6 bases between. Germline CDR1 reads SGHND; CDR2 reads FRSKSL. The TCR originated in a female BALB/c mouse given C57BL/6 T cells with graft-versus-host disease after an allogeneic hematopoietic cell transplant. The genes are TRBV15 and TRBJ2-2; either TRBD1 or TRBD2 may fit D (5 bases each). The specimen was skin. The chain's CDR3 is CASSLGGSNTGQLYF. The sequenced CDR3 bases are TGTGCCAGCAGTTTAGGGGGCTCAAACACCGGGCAGCTCTAC.